This TCR beta chain was identified during a study of cytomegalovirus exposure and HLA in healthy donors. General study findings and limits: Reports showed the classifier diagnosing cytomegalovirus status with high specificity and sensitivity. There were a few CMV-associated chains whose specificity for CMV antigens was confirmed in vitro.

A word on this clone: Its target is not known.

Assay: immunoSEQ multiplex PCR; the TCRdb copy retains only in-frame clones and omits some. This table has approximately 150,000 clones, roughly 84% appearing once. Sequenced sample: PBMCs. The TCR comes from a man aged 25 to 40 in good health and CMV-seropositive.

The CDR3 protein is CASSREGGNSPLHF. In nucleotides, the CDR3 is TGTGCCAGCAGCCGCGAAGGGGGCAATTCACCCCTCCACTTT. The chain joins TRBV5-4 to TRBJ1-6; the match to TRBD1 covers 7 bases. The CDR3 covers 14 residues. Germline V gene lookup returns CDR1 SGHNT and CDR2 YYREEE (reference sequence). V was pared by 4 bases and J by 7 bases, with 5 bases of the junction left unmatched.